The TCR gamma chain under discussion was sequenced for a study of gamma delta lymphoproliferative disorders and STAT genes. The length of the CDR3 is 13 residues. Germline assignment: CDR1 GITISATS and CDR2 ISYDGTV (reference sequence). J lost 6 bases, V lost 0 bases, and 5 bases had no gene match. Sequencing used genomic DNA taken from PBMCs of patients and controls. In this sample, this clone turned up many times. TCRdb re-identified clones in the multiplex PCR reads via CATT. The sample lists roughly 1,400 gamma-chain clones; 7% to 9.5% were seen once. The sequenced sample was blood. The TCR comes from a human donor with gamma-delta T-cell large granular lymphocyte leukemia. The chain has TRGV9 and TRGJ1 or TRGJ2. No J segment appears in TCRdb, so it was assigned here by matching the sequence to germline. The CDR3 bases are TGTGCCTTGTGGGAGGTGCTAGGTTATAAGAAACTCTTT. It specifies CALWEVLGYKKLF.